Below, 26 T cell receptor beta chains from the same sample are listed, as sequenced in a study of chemoradiotherapy in HPV16-positive cancers. TCRdb's copy holds only in-frame clones and misses some; the assay was immunoSEQ multiplex PCR. The sample includes 2,000 to 2,500 clones, more than 70% seen only once; the top ten take approximately 2.9%. Specimen: tumor tissue, collected from a patient who underwent chemoradiotherapy. These receptors all stem from a human donor with HPV-associated anogenital cancer.

This clone was counted once. This chain joins TRBV9 and TRBJ2-1; tentatively, D is TRBD2 (6 bases). Germline CDR1 and CDR2: SGDLS and YYNGEE. Trimming left V 4 bases short and J 3 bases short, with 20 bases between. This CDR3 is 17 amino acids long. The CDR3 is CASSLRTGDLFYNEQFF. In nucleotides, the CDR3 is TGTGCCAGCAGCCTCCGAACCGGGGACTTGTTCTACAATGAGCAGTTCTTC.

This clone was seen just once. This chain joins TRBV6-6 and TRBJ2-5, with 8 bases fitting TRBD1. Germline values: CDR1 MNHNY, CDR2 SVGAGI (reference sequence). The length of the CDR3 is 15 residues. The trim removed 5 bases at V and 5 bases at J, leaving 10 bases unmatched. The CDR3 DNA follows: TGTGCCAGCAGTGACCGCCAGGGGGCAGGGGAGACCCAGTACTTC. This gives the protein CASSDRQGAGETQYF.

This clone was seen only a few times. The V gene is TRBV5-1, the J gene TRBJ1-2, with D maybe TRBD1 (6 bases). This CDR3 spans 12 amino acids. Per germline, CDR1 SGHRS and CDR2 YFSETQ. The V end was cut by 1 base, the J end by 8 bases, with 9 bases between. In DNA form, the CDR3 reads TGCGCCAGCAGCTTGAACAGGGACGGCTACACCTTC. It translates to CASSLNRDGYTF. The full variable domain, with the rest looked up from reference TRBV5-1 and TRBJ1-2, is KAGVTQTPRYLIKTRGQQVTLSCSPISGHRSVSWYQQTPGQGLQFLFEYFSETQRNKGNFPGRFSGRQFSNSRSEMNVSTLELGDSALYLCASSLNRDGYTFGSGTRLTVV.

This clone was seen a few times. The chain joins TRBV30 to TRBJ1-2; 11 bases line up with TRBD1. Germline loops: CDR1 GTSNPN, CDR2 SVGIG (reference sequence). J lost 7 bases, V lost 2 bases, and 12 bases had no gene match. The CDR3 spans 16 residues. CDR3 residues: CAWSLTGTGGGSGYTF. The CDR3 DNA reads as TGTGCCTGGAGTTTGACCGGGACAGGGGGAGGTAGTGGCTACACCTTC.

This chain joins TRBV2 and TRBJ2-2; 7 bases fit TRBD1. This CDR3 has 14 amino acids. J was trimmed by 3 bases and V by 6 bases; bases with no gene match: 4. Germline lookup yields CDR1 SNHLY and CDR2 FYNNEI. The CDR3 DNA follows: TGTGCCAGCAGGAGGGGGCAGGACACCGGGGAGCTGTTTTTT. Residues: CASRRGQDTGELFF.

This chain connects TRBV14 to TRBJ1-2; D might be TRBD1 (5 bases). The length of the CDR3 is 15 residues. The V and J ends lost 5 bases and 4 bases respectively, with 17 bases between them. Germline V CDR1 and CDR2: SGHDN, FVKESK. This CDR3 is CASSIRDGPFYGYTF. In DNA form, the CDR3 reads TGTGCCAGCAGCATCCGGGACGGCCCCTTCTATGGCTACACCTTC. Filled out from reference TRBV14 and TRBJ1-2, the complete variable domain reads EAGVTQFPSHSVIEKGQTVTLRCDPISGHDNLYWYRRVMGKEIKFLLHFVKESKQDESGMPNNRFLAERTGGTYSTLKVQPAELEDSGVYFCASSIRDGPFYGYTFGSGTRLTVV.

This sequence joins TRBV6-1 and TRBJ2-7, with TRBD1 identical over 9 bases. With V trimmed by 5 bases and J by 4 bases, 9 bases remained unmatched. Germline CDR1 reads MNHNS; CDR2 reads SASEGT. The CDR3 loop spans 15 amino acids. CDR3 DNA sequence: TGTGCCAGCAGTCTCAGGGACAGGGAAAATTACGAGCAGTACTTC. Protein product: CASSLRDRENYEQYF.

This chain links TRBV7-3 with TRBJ1-1; 8 bases agree with TRBD1. CDR3 length equals 14 residues. V was pared by 2 bases and J by 6 bases, with 5 bases of the junction left unmatched. The germline V gene encodes CDR1 SGHTA and CDR2 FQGTGA. The CDR3 sequence is CASSLLAGGAEAFF. The DNA for the CDR3 is TGTGCCAGCAGCTTATTGGCAGGGGGCGCTGAAGCTTTCTTT.

This clone was observed a few times. The J gene is TRBJ1-1, the V gene TRBV4-3; a weak D match, TRBD1 (6 bases). V lost 4 bases, J lost 1 base, and 7 bases lay in between. This CDR3 spans 13 amino acids. CDR1 and CDR2 (germline): LGHNA, YSLEER. The CDR3 bases are TGCGCCAGCAGCCTGACAGGGAACACTGAAGCTTTCTTT. Protein: CASSLTGNTEAFF.

This clone was seen just once. The chain couples TRBV30 to TRBJ2-1, with D hard to call. Looked up from germline, CDR1 is GTSNPN and CDR2 is SVGIG (reference sequence). V gave up 3 bases and J gave up 8 bases, with 11 bases separating them. There are 12 residues in the CDR3. CDR3 nucleotides: TGTGCCTGGAGGCCCCCTGGGGATGAGCAGTTCTTC. Translating gives CAWRPPGDEQFF.

The rearrangement uses TRBV6-5 and TRBJ1-1; no definite D call. The CDR3 totals 13 residues. V lost 3 bases, J lost 3 bases, and 8 bases lay in between. Per germline, CDR1 MNHEY and CDR2 SVGAGI. In DNA form, the CDR3 reads TGTGCCAGCAGTTATCCCGGTCACACTGAAGCTTTCTTT. Amino acid sequence: CASSYPGHTEAFF.

The V gene is TRBV6-6, the J gene TRBJ2-7; 8 bases map to TRBD2. Germline CDR1 is MNHNY and CDR2 is SVGAGI (reference sequence). This CDR3 is built from 16 residues. With 6 bases clipped from V and 4 bases from J, the junction kept 14 bases outside the gene matches. DNA of the CDR3: TGTGCCAGCAGGCATACGGGGGGGGACCGAACGTACGAGCAGTACTTC. Protein: CASRHTGGDRTYEQYF.

V and J are TRBV5-1 and TRBJ2-2; 7 bases fit TRBD1. Germline V gene sequence: CDR1 SGHRS, CDR2 YFSETQ. V lost 4 bases and J lost 3; bases outside the gene matches: 6. The length of the CDR3 is 15 residues. CDR3 DNA sequence: TGCGCCAGCAGCAGGGACAGCAGTTACACCGGGGAGCTGTTTTTT. Protein sequence: CASSRDSSYTGELFF.

The rearrangement links TRBV7-9 to TRBJ2-1, with unresolved D. The CDR3 extends over 13 amino acids. Per germline, CDR1 SEHNR and CDR2 FQNEAQ (reference sequence). With 5 bases removed from V and 7 bases from J, the gap between germline ends came to 12 bases. The CDR3 loop reads CASSHELRNEQFF. Written as DNA, the CDR3 is TGTGCCAGCAGCCATGAACTCAGGAATGAGCAGTTCTTC.

This chain uses TRBV7-3 with TRBJ2-3; 8 bases align to TRBD2. The CDR3 totals 16 residues. The germline gives CDR1 SGHTA, CDR2 FQGTGA. V lost 0 bases and J lost 6; bases outside the gene matches: 8. This CDR3 is CASSLTRTSLTDTQYF. In DNA, the CDR3 is TGTGCCAGCAGCTTAACTCGGACTAGCCTTACGGATACGCAGTATTTT.

The J gene is TRBJ2-5, the V gene TRBV6-4; 10 bases map to TRBD1. The J call is uncertain, as TRBJ2-7 better fits the DNA end. CDR3 length: 16 residues. CDR1 MRHNA and CDR2 SNTAGT come from the germline V gene. This CDR3 reads CASSDPGTGVRYEQYF. The CDR3 nucleotides are TGTGCCAGCAGTGACCCCGGGACAGGGGTACGGTACGAGCAGTACTTC.

CDR3 amino acids: CSAGGSQETQYF. Written as DNA, the CDR3 is TGCAGCGCGGGGGGGAGCCAAGAGACCCAGTACTTC. This chain joins TRBV29-1 and TRBJ2-5; 8 bases align to TRBD2. The CDR3 extends over 12 amino acids. Germline V gene sequence: CDR1 SQVTM, CDR2 ANQGSEA. V lost 7 bases, J lost 1 base, and 2 bases stayed unmatched.

This clone was observed a single time. The chain joins TRBV4-3 to TRBJ1-1; a weak D match, TRBD1 (6 bases). This CDR3 is built from 15 residues. Between the trimmed V and J ends, which lost 3 bases and 1 base, there was a span of 12 bases. Germline V gives CDR1 LGHNA, CDR2 YSLEER. The CDR3 bases are TGCGCCAGCAGCCAGACCGGGACACAGAACACTGAAGCTTTCTTT. This gives the protein CASSQTGTQNTEAFF.

The rearrangement uses TRBV5-1 and TRBJ2-5; no firm D call. V was trimmed by 1 base and J by 2 bases, leaving 6 bases between them. Germline V CDR1 and CDR2: SGHRS, YFSETQ. The CDR3 is made up of 13 amino acids. CDR3: CASSLIRQETQYF. For the CDR3, the DNA is TGCGCCAGCAGCTTGATCCGGCAAGAGACCCAGTACTTC.

The chain links TRBV10-3 to TRBJ2-7, with 13 bases fitting TRBD2. Germline values: CDR1 ENHRY, CDR2 SYGVKD. V lost 6 bases, J lost 5 bases, and 31 bases stayed unmatched. The CDR3 is 23 amino acids. The CDR3 reads CAISLRDDHRTSGRNKLPHEQYF. The CDR3 coding sequence is TGTGCCATCAGCTTACGGGACGATCATCGGACTAGCGGGAGAAACAAGTTGCCCCACGAGCAGTACTTC.

In this sample, this clone turned up a few times. This chain connects TRBV7-9 to TRBJ2-7, with a possible D match to TRBD1 (5 bases). The germline V and J ends were trimmed by 2 bases and 2 bases, with 13 bases remaining between them. In germline, CDR1 is SEHNR, CDR2 FQNEAQ (reference sequence). CDR3 length: 15 amino acids. CDR3 sequence reads: CASSLIAGNTYEQYF. The CDR3 DNA sequence: TGTGCCAGCAGCTTAATCGCAGGGAACACCTACGAGCAGTACTTC.

This rearrangement joins TRBV6-4 to TRBJ2-3; maybe TRBD2 (7 bases). In germline, CDR1 is MRHNA, CDR2 SNTAGT. CDR3 length: 15 residues. The V end lost 3 bases, the J end lost 4 bases, and 14 bases lay between the germline ends. CDR3 protein: CASSESPGGPDTQYF. The CDR3 nucleotides are TGTGCCAGCAGTGAATCCCCGGGGGGCCCAGATACGCAGTATTTT.

The chain links TRBV7-2 to TRBJ1-2, with a tentative D call TRBD1 (6 bases). Trimming pared 1 base from V and 8 bases from J, leaving 14 bases between. CDR1 is SGHTA, CDR2 FQGNSA, per germline. CDR3 length equals 14 residues. Here the CDR3 reads CASSLEGQPRGYTF. CDR3 DNA sequence: TGTGCCAGCAGCTTAGAAGGACAGCCGAGAGGCTACACCTTC.

This chain joins TRBV15 and TRBJ2-1; D unclear. In germline, CDR1 is LNHNV, CDR2 YYDKDF (reference sequence). Deletions cut 5 bases from V and 6 bases from J, with 11 bases between. This CDR3 spans 13 amino acids. The CDR3 DNA is TGTGCCACCAGCTCAAGTACGGCCAATGAGCAGTTCTTC. Its protein product is CATSSSTANEQFF. The full variable domain, its missing parts supplied by reference TRBV15 and TRBJ2-1, is DAMVIQNPRYQVTQFGKPVTLSCSQTLNHNVMYWYQQKSSQAPKLLFHYYDKDFNNEADTPDNFQSRRPNTSFCFLDIRSPGLGDTAMYLCATSSSTANEQFFGPGTRLTVL.

This sequence joins TRBV9 and TRBJ2-2; D perhaps matches TRBD2 (5 bases). The CDR3 has 15 amino acids. V shed 3 bases and J shed 3 bases, with 12 bases lying between them. Germline-derived CDR1 and CDR2 are SGDLS and YYNGEE. CDR3 loop: CASSARRRDTGELFF. The CDR3, as DNA: TGTGCCAGCAGCGCCCGGAGGCGTGACACCGGGGAGCTGTTTTTT.

The chain recombines TRBV9 with TRBJ2-1; TRBD2 agrees at 11 bases. The CDR3 runs to 15 residues. Germline V gene lookup returns CDR1 SGDLS and CDR2 YYNGEE. With V trimmed by 2 bases and J by 10 bases, 8 bases remained unmatched. CDR3 DNA sequence: TGTGCCAGCAGCGTGGTGACTAGCGGGATTGGAGAGCAGTTCTTC. Its translation is CASSVVTSGIGEQFF.